The 14 T cell receptor beta chains presented below share a single source sample, sequenced in a study of cytomegalovirus exposure and HLA in healthy donors. PCR primers comprised 60 Vbeta and 13 Jbeta primers. TCRdb's table, derived via immunoSEQ multiplex PCR, lists solely in-frame clones and lacks some. The profile shows 65,000 to 95,000 clones, about 80% of them singletons. The sequencing input was PBMCs. The receptors originated from a man in his thirties or forties in good health and CMV-seronegative.

The chain is built from TRBV7-3 and TRBJ2-5; 9 positions agree with TRBD1. The CDR3 sequence is 15 residues long. Germline trimming cut 5 bases from V and 4 bases from J; bases unmatched to any gene: 8. Per germline, CDR1 SGHTA and CDR2 FQGTGA. The CDR3 nucleotides read TGTGCCAGCAGCCCCACCGGGACAGGGAGAGAGACCCAGTACTTC. This codes for CASSPTGTGRETQYF.

The chain joins TRBV7-9 to TRBJ2-1; D not resolved. V was pared by 1 base and J by 4 bases, with 11 bases between. CDR1 and CDR2 from the germline V gene are SEHNR and FQNEAQ (reference sequence). The length of the CDR3 is 15 residues. The CDR3, as DNA: TGTGCCAGCAGCTTAGGTCCCGCGGAGTACAATGAGCAGTTCTTC. Translation: CASSLGPAEYNEQFF.

The chain has TRBV21-1 and TRBJ2-2; the listed D gene, TRBD1, was not tested against the DNA. TRBV21-1 is tagged as a pseudogene. The CDR3 has 19 amino acids. The CDR3 coding sequence is TGTGCCAGCAGGGTCGTGACGCATAACAGGGGTCAAAACACCGGGGAGCTGTTTTTT. Its translation is CASRVVTHNRGQNTGELFF.

The J gene is TRBJ2-7, the V gene TRBV7-2, with 8 nucleotides matching TRBD1. Germline trimming cut 5 bases from V and 3 bases from J; bases unmatched to any gene: 12. Per the germline V gene, CDR1 is SGHTA and CDR2 is FQGNSA. The CDR3 covers 16 residues. The CDR3 bases are TGTGCCAGCAGCCCGAAACGAGCAGGGGGCCTCTACGAGCAGTACTTC. This codes for CASSPKRAGGLYEQYF.

The CDR3 bases are TGTGCCAGCAGCCCAGGGGGCGCCCACTATGGCTACACCTTC. Amino acid sequence: CASSPGGAHYGYTF. This chain uses TRBV6-5 with TRBJ1-2; 8 nucleotides align to TRBD1. V was clipped by 6 bases and J by 3 bases; unmatched bases: 6. Germline V lookup: CDR1 MNHEY, CDR2 SVGAGI. The CDR3 loop spans 14 amino acids.

The V gene is TRBV7-9, the J gene TRBJ1-1, with D unresolved. The germline gives CDR1 SEHNR, CDR2 FQNEAQ (reference sequence). This CDR3 has 14 residues. The V end lost 8 bases, the J end lost 1 base, and 14 bases lay between the germline ends. As DNA, the CDR3 is TGTGCCAGCGTTCGCGGCGGGCGGAACACTGAAGCTTTCTTT. Translation: CASVRGGRNTEAFF.

V is TRBV7-2 and J is TRBJ1-2; TRBD1 might be the D (5 bases). CDR1 and CDR2 (germline): SGHTA, FQGNSA. The CDR3 sequence is 15 residues long. The ends were cut back, 1 base at V and 4 bases at J, with 13 bases in the middle. The CDR3 protein is CASSLESRVTYGYTF. The CDR3 coding sequence is TGTGCCAGCAGCTTAGAGAGCAGGGTGACCTATGGCTACACCTTC.

The chain uses TRBV6-5 and TRBJ2-3; 7 nucleotides align to TRBD1. Germline assignment: CDR1 MNHEY and CDR2 SVGAGI. This CDR3 spans 12 amino acids. The trim removed 9 bases at V and 1 base at J, leaving 1 base unmatched. In DNA, the CDR3 is TGTGCCAGTGGACAGGGCACAGATACGCAGTATTTT. This encodes CASGQGTDTQYF.

This clone was picked up one time. V and J are TRBV7-9 and TRBJ2-5; D is undetermined. The ends were cut back, 1 base at V and 5 bases at J, with 14 bases in the middle. CDR3 length: 15 amino acids. The germline V gene has CDR1 SEHNR and CDR2 FQNEAQ (reference sequence). In nucleotides, the CDR3 is TGTGCCAGCAGCTTAGGGCCTAGAGCGTGGGAGACCCAGTACTTC. Protein sequence: CASSLGPRAWETQYF.

The chain combines TRBV6-1 with TRBJ1-2; 8 bases align to TRBD1. The CDR3 loop spans 14 amino acids. The J segment lost 5 bases and the V segment lost 5 bases, leaving 7 bases of the junction unmatched. Per germline, CDR1 MNHNS and CDR2 SASEGT. CDR3 protein: CASSPWGTGYGYTF. The CDR3 bases are TGTGCCAGCAGTCCCTGGGGGACAGGATATGGCTACACCTTC.

The CDR3 spells CASSLPEPGNLTF. The CDR3 nucleotides read TGTGCCAGCAGCCTCCCTGAACCCGGGAACCTGACTTTC. V gene TRBV4-2 combines with J gene TRBJ2-6; a possible D gene is TRBD2 (5 bases). The CDR3 covers 13 residues. Trimming took off 4 bases at V and 15 bases at J, with 16 bases between the two ends. Germline CDR1 LGHNA, CDR2 YNFKEQ.

The chain carries TRBV5-1 and TRBJ1-3; possibly TRBD1 for D (5 bases). Per germline, CDR1 SGHRS and CDR2 YFSETQ. The CDR3 spans 14 residues. V was pared by 5 bases and J by 0 bases, with 9 bases between. DNA of the CDR3: TGCGCCAGCAGTGGGGGGAGCTCTGGAAACACCATATATTTT. Its translation is CASSGGSSGNTIYF.

The chain links TRBV4-3 to TRBJ2-2; 10 positions match TRBD2. Trimming at V came to 3 bases and at J to 0 bases, leaving 4 bases not matched to a gene. The CDR3 covers 17 residues. Per germline, CDR1 LGHNA and CDR2 YSLEER. DNA of the CDR3: TGCGCCAGCAGCCATAGCGGGGGGAACCCGAACACCGGGGAGCTGTTTTTT. Translated: CASSHSGGNPNTGELFF.

This chain connects TRBV30 to TRBJ2-2; TRBD1 is a possible D gene (5 bases). Germline loops: CDR1 GTSNPN, CDR2 SVGIG (reference sequence). V was trimmed by 7 bases and J by 4 bases, leaving 7 bases between them. The CDR3 covers 11 residues. CDR3 amino acids: CASTGTGELFF. CDR3 coding DNA: TGTGCCTCCACAGGCACCGGGGAGCTGTTTTTT.